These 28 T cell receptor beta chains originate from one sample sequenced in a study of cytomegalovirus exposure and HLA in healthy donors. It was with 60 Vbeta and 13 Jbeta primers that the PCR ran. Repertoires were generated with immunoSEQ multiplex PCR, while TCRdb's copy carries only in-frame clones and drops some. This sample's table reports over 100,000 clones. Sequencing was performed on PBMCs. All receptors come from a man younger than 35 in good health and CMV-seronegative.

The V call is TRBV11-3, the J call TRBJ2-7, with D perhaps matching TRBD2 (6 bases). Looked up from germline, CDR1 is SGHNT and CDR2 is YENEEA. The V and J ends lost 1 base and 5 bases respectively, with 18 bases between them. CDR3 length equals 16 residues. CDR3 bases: TGTGCCAGCAGCTTAGCCCGGGACGGAGGGGTCCACGAGCAGTACTTC. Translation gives CASSLARDGGVHEQYF. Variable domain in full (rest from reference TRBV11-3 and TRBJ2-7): EAGVVQSPRYKIIEKKQPVAFWCNPISGHNTLYWYLQNLGQGPELLIRYENEEAVDDSQLPKDRFSAERLKGVDSTLKIQPAELGDSAVYLCASSLARDGGVHEQYFGPGTRLTVT.

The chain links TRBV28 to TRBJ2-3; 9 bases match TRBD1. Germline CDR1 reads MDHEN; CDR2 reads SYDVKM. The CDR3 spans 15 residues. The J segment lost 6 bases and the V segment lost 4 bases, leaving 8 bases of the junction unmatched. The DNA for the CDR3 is TGTGCCAGCAGTTCCTGGACAGGGGAAAGGGATACGCAGTATTTT. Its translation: CASSSWTGERDTQYF.

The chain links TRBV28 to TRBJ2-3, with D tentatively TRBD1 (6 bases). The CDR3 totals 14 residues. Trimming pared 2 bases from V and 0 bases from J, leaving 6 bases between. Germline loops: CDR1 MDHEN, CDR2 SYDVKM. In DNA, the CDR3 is TGTGCCAGCAGTTTACAGGGGAGCACAGATACGCAGTATTTT. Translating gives CASSLQGSTDTQYF.

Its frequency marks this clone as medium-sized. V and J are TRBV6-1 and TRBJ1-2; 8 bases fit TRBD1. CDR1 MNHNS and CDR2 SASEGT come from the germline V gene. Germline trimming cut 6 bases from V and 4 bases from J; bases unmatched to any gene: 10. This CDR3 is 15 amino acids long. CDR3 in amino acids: CASRAGQASGYGYTF. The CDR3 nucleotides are TGTGCCAGCAGGGCGGGACAGGCTTCGGGCTATGGCTACACCTTC.

The chain's CDR3 is CASSGKGPRTDTQYF. The DNA of the CDR3 is TGTGCCAGCAGTGGGAAGGGGCCTCGCACAGATACGCAGTATTTT. J is TRBJ2-3 and V is TRBV2, with D maybe TRBD1 (5 bases). The CDR3 is made up of 15 amino acids. The V gene lost 4 bases and the J gene lost 1 base, with 12 bases spanning the gap. Germline V gene data show CDR1 as SNHLY and CDR2 as FYNNEI.

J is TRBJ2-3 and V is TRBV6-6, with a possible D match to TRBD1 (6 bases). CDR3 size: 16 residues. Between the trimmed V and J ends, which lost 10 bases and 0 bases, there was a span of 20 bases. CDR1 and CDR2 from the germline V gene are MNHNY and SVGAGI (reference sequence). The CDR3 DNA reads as TGTGCCACCTCCTGGTTGGCGCAGGGGAGCACAGATACGCAGTATTTT. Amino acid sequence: CATSWLAQGSTDTQYF.

Here the CDR3 reads CASSKRLAGSTDTQYF. The DNA of the CDR3 is TGTGCCAGCAGTAAAAGACTAGCGGGGAGCACAGATACGCAGTATTTT. V gene TRBV6-6 combines with J gene TRBJ2-3; 11 bases fit TRBD2. The CDR3 loop spans 16 amino acids. J was trimmed by 0 bases and V by 5 bases; bases with no gene match: 4. From germline, CDR1 is MNHNY and CDR2 SVGAGI (reference sequence).

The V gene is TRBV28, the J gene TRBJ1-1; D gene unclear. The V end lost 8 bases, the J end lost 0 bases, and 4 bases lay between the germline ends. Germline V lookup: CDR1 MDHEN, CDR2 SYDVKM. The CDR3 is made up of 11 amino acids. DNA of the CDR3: TGTGCCAGCGGGCTGAACACTGAAGCTTTCTTT. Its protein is CASGLNTEAFF.

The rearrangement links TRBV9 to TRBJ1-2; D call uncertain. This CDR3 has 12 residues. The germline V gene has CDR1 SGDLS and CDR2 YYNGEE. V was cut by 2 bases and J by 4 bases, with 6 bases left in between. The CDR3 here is CASSVNSYGYTF. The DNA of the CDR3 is TGTGCCAGCAGCGTTAACAGCTATGGCTACACCTTC.

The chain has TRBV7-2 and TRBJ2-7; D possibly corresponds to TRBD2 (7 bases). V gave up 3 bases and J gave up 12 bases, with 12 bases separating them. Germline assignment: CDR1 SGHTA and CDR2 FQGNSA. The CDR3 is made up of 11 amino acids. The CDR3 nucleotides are TGTGCCAGCAGCTTTGGGGGGGCAAGGTACTTC. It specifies CASSFGGARYF.

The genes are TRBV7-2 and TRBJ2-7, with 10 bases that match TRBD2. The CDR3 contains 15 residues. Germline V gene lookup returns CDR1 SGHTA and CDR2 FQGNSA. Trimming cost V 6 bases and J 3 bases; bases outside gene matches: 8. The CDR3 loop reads CASRNPSGGDYEQYF. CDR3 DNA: TGTGCCAGCAGAAATCCTAGCGGGGGAGACTACGAGCAGTACTTC.

CDR3 nucleotides: TGTGCCAGTAGCGGACTAGCGTTTGAGACCCAGTACTTC. Its protein is CASSGLAFETQYF. The V and J genes are TRBV2 and TRBJ2-5; 9 bases fit TRBD2. V shed 9 bases, J shed 5 bases, and the junction held 7 bases outside the gene matches. Germline V lookup: CDR1 SNHLY, CDR2 FYNNEI. The CDR3 has 13 residues.

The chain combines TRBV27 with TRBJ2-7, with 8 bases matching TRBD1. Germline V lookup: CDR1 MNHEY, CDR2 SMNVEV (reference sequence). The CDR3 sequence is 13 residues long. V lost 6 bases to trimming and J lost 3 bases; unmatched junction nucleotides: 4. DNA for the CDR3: TGTGCCAGCAGCGGACAGGGTGGCTACGAGCAGTACTTC. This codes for CASSGQGGYEQYF.

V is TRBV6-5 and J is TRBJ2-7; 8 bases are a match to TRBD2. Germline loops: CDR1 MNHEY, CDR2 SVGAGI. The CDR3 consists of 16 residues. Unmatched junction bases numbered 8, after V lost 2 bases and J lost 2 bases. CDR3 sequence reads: CASSYLTGGAPYEQYF. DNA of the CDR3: TGTGCCAGCAGTTACCTGACGGGAGGGGCCCCCTACGAGCAGTACTTC.

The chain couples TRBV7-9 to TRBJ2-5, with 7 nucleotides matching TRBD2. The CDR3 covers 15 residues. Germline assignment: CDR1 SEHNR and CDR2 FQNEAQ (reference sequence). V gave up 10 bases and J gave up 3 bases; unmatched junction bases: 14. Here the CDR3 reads CATQRSSGGKETQYF. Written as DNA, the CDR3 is TGTGCCACCCAGAGGTCTAGCGGAGGAAAAGAGACCCAGTACTTC. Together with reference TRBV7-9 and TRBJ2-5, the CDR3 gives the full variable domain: DTGVSQNPRHKITKRGQNVTFRCDPISEHNRLYWYRQTLGQGPEFLTYFQNEAQLEKSRLLSDRFSAERPKGSFSTLEIQRTEQGDSAMYLCATQRSSGGKETQYFGPGTRLLVL.

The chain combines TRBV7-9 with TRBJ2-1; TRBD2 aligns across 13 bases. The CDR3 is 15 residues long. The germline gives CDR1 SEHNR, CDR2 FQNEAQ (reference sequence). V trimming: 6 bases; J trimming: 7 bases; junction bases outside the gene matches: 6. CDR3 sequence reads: CASRTSGGVKNEQFF. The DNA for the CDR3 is TGTGCCAGCAGAACTAGCGGGGGGGTAAAAAATGAGCAGTTCTTC.

The CDR3 sequence: CASSLGSWPYEQYF. The DNA for the CDR3 is TGTGCCAGCAGCCTAGGCTCCTGGCCCTACGAGCAGTACTTC. The chain recombines TRBV5-6 with TRBJ2-7; D not certain. Trimming stripped 4 bases from V and 2 bases from J, with 13 bases between. This CDR3 spans 14 amino acids. Looked up from germline, CDR1 is SGHDT and CDR2 is YYEEEE.

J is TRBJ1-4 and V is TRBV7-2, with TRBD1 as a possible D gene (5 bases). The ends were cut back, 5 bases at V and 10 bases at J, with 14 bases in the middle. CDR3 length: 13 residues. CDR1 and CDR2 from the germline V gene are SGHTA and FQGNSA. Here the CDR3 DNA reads TGTGCCAGCAGCCCCACCCCGGGGGGAAAACTGTTTTTT. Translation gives CASSPTPGGKLFF. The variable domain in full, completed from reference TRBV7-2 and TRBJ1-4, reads GAGVSQSPSNKVTEKGKDVELRCDPISGHTALYWYRQSLGQGLEFLIYFQGNSAPDKSGLPSDRFSAERTGGSVSTLTIQRTQQEDSAVYLCASSPTPGGKLFFGSGTQLSVL.

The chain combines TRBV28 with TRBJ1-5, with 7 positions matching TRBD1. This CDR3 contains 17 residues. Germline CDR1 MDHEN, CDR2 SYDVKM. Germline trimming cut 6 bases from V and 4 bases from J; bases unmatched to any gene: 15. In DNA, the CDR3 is TGTGCCAGCAGGCTTCCCGAGACAGGGACGCATAATCAGCCCCAGCATTTT. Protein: CASRLPETGTHNQPQHF.

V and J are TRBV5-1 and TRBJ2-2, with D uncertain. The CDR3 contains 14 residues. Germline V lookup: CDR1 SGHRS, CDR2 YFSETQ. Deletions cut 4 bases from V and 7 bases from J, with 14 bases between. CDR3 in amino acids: CASSLDPTGGELFF. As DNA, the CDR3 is TGCGCCAGCAGCCTTGACCCAACGGGCGGGGAGCTGTTTTTT.

The CDR3 loop reads CASSEGLARNNEQFF. In DNA, the CDR3 is TGCGCCAGCAGCGAAGGACTAGCGAGAAACAATGAGCAGTTCTTC. The rearrangement uses TRBV4-3 and TRBJ2-1; 9 bases line up with TRBD2. Trimming at V came to 5 bases and at J to 5 bases, leaving 7 bases not matched to a gene. This CDR3 spans 15 amino acids. CDR1 LGHNA and CDR2 YSLEER come from the germline V gene.

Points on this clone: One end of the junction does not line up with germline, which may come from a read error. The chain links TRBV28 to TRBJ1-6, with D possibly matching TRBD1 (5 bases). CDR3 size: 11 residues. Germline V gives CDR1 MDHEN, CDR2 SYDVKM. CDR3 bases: TGTGCCAGCAGTTTCAGGGCAGGGTCGCTCTTT. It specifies CASSFRAGSLF.

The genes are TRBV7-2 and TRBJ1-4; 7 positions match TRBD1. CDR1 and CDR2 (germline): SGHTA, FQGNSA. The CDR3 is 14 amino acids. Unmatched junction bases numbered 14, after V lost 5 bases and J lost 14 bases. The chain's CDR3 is CASSEGGQDLALFF. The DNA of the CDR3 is TGTGCCAGCAGCGAGGGCGGACAGGACCTGGCGCTGTTTTTT. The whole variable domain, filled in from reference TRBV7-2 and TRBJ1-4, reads GAGVSQSPSNKVTEKGKDVELRCDPISGHTALYWYRQSLGQGLEFLIYFQGNSAPDKSGLPSDRFSAERTGGSVSTLTIQRTQQEDSAVYLCASSEGGQDLALFFGSGTQLSVL.

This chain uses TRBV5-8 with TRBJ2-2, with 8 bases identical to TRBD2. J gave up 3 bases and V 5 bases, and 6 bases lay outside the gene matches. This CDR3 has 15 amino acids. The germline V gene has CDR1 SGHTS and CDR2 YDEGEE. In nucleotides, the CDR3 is TGTGCCAGCAGTTTAGCGGGAAGGTACACCGGGGAGCTGTTTTTT. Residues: CASSLAGRYTGELFF.

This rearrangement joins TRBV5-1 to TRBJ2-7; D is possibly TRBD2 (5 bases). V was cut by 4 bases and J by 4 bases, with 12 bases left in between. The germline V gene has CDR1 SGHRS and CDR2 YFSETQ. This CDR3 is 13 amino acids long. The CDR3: CASSLVREYEQYF. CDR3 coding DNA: TGCGCCAGCAGCCTGGTTAGGGAGTACGAGCAGTACTTC.

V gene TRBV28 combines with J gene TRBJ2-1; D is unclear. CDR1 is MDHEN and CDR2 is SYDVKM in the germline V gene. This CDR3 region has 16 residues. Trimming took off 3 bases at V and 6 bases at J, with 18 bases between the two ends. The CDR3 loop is CASSFFRLPTVNEQFF. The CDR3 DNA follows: TGTGCCAGCAGTTTCTTCCGTCTGCCAACGGTCAATGAGCAGTTCTTC.

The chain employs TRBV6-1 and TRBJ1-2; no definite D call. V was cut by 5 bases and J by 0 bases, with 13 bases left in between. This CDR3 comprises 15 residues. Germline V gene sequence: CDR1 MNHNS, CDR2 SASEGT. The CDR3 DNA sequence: TGTGCCAGCAGTACCCAAGTGGGCCCTAACTATGGCTACACCTTC. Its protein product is CASSTQVGPNYGYTF.

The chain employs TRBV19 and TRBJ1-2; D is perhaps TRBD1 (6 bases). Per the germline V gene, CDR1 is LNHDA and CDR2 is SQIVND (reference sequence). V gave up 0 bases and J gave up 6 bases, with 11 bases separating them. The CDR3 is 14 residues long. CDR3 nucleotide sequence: TGTGCCAGTAGTATAGATACAGGGTATAATGGCTACACCTTC. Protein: CASSIDTGYNGYTF.